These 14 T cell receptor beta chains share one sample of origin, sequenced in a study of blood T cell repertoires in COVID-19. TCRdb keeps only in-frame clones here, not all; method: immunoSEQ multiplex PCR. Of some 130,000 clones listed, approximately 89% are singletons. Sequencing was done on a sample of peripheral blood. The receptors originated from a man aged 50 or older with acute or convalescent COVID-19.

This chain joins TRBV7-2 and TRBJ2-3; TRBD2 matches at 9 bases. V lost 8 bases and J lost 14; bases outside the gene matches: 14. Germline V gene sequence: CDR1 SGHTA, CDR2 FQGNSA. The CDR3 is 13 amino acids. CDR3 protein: CASLRGGGTSTYF. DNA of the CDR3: TGTGCCAGCCTTAGGGGGGGCGGGACTAGCACGTATTTT.

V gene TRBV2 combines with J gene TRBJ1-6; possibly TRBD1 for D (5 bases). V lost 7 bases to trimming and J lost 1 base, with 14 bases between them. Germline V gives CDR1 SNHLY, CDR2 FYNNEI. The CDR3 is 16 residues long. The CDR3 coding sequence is TGTGCCAGCATCGAGTACCAGGGTTCCTATAATTCACCCCTCCACTTT. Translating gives CASIEYQGSYNSPLHF.

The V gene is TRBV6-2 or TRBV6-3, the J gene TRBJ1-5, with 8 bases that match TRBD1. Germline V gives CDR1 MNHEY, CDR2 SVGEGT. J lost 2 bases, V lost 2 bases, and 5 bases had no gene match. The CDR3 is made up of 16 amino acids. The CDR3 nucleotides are TGTGCCAGCAGTTACCAACACAGGGGGGGCAATCAGCCCCAGCATTTT. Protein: CASSYQHRGGNQPQHF.

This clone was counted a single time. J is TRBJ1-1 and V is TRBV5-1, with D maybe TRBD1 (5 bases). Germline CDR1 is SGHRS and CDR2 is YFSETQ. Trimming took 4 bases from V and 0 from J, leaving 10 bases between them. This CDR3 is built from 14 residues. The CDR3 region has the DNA TGCGCCAGCAGCATGGACAATCTGAACACTGAAGCTTTCTTT. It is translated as CASSMDNLNTEAFF.

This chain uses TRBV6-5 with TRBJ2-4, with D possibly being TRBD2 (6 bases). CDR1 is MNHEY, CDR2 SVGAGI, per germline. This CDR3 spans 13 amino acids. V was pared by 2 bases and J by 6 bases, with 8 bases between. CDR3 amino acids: CASSYPGANIQYF. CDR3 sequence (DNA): TGTGCCAGCAGTTACCCGGGAGCAAACATTCAGTACTTC.

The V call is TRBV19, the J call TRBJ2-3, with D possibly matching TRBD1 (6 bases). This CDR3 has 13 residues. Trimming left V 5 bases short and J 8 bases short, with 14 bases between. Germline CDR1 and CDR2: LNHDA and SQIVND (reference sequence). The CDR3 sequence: CASSSPDSFTQYF. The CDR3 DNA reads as TGTGCCAGTAGTTCACCGGACAGCTTTACGCAGTATTTT. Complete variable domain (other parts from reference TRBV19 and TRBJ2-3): DGGITQSPKYLFRKEGQNVTLSCEQNLNHDAMYWYRQDPGQGLRLIYYSQIVNDFQKGDIAEGYSVSREKKESFPLTVTSAQKNPTAFYLCASSSPDSFTQYFGPGTRLTVL.

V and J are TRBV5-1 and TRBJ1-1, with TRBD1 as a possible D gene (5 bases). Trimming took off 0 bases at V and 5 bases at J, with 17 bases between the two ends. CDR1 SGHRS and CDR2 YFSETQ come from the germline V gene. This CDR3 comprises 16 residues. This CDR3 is CASSLGPQIGVTEAFF. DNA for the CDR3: TGCGCCAGCAGCTTGGGACCCCAGATAGGGGTTACTGAAGCTTTCTTT.

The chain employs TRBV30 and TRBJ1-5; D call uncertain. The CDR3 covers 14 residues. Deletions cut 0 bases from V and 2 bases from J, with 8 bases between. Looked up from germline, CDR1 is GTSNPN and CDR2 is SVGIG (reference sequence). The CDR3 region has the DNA TGTGCCTGGAGTGTAGGGAGTGGCAATCAGCCCCAGCATTTT. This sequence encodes CAWSVGSGNQPQHF.

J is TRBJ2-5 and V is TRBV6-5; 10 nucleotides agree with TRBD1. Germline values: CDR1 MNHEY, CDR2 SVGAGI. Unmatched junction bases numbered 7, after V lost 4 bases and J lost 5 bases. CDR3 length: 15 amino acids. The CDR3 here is CASSFAGQGGETQYF. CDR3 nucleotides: TGTGCCAGCAGTTTTGCCGGACAGGGGGGGGAGACCCAGTACTTC.

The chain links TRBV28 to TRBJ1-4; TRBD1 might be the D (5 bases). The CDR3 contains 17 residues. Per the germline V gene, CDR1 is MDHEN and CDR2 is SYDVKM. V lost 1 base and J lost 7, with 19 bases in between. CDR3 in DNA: TGTGCCAGCAGTTTATTACGATTCAGGGCGAAGGGTGAAAAACTGTTTTTT. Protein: CASSLLRFRAKGEKLFF.

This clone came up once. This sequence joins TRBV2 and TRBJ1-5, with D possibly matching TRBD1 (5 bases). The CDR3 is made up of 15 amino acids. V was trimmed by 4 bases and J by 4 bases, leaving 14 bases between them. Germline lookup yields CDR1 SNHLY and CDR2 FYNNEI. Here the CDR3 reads CASSGVGGGNQPQHF. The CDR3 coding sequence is TGTGCCAGCAGTGGGGTGGGGGGAGGAAATCAGCCCCAGCATTTT.

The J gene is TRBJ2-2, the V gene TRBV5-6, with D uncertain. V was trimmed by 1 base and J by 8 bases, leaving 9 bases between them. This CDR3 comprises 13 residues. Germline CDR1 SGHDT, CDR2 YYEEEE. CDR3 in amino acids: CASSLRSWGELFF. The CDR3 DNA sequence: TGTGCCAGCAGCTTGAGGAGCTGGGGGGAGCTGTTTTTT.

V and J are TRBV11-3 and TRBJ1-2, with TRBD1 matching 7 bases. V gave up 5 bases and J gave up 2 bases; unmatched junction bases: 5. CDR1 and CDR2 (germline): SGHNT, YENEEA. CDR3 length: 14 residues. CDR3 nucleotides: TGTGCCAGCAGCCCAGGGGGACAGAACTATGGCTACACCTTC. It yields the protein CASSPGGQNYGYTF.

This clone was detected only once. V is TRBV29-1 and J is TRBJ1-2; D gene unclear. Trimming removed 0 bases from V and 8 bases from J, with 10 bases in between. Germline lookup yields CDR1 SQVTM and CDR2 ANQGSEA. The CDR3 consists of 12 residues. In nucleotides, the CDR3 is TGCAGCGTTGAAGATTCTGCTCGGGGCTACACCTTC. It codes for CSVEDSARGYTF.